One and the same sample provided the 8 T cell receptor beta chains below, sequenced in a study of low-dose radiotherapy and immunotherapy resistance in tumors. TCR amplification used 15 to 20 PCR cycles, a constant-region primer and a V-primer adapter. From the reads, TCRdb called clonotypes with MiXCR, one entry per CDR3 protein. The sample records some 53,000 distinct CDR3 sequences, approximately 33% being singletons. The time point was: after trial treatment. The treatment denotes: LDRT plus nivolumab, ipilimumab, low-dose cyclophosphamide and aspirin (RACIN trial). Material: PBMCs, obtained after low-dose radiotherapy plus immunotherapy. The receptor set was obtained from a male donor with rectosigmoid adenocarcinoma.

This chain joins TRBV5-4 and TRBJ1-2; TRBD1 matches 7 bases. CDR3 length equals 15 residues. Per germline, CDR1 SGHNT and CDR2 YYREEE (reference sequence). V was pared by 0 bases and J by 5 bases, with 7 bases of the junction left unmatched. CDR3 in amino acids: CASSLVGTAAYGYTF. Here the CDR3 DNA reads TGTGCCAGCAGCTTGGTTGGGACAGCGGCGTATGGCTACACCTTC.

This clonotype was found many times. The genes are TRBV11-3 and TRBJ2-1, with 8 bases matching TRBD2. CDR1 SGHNT and CDR2 YENEEA come from the germline V gene. The CDR3 contains 18 residues. The V and J ends lost 0 bases and 0 bases, in that order; junction bases with no gene match: 7. The CDR3 loop reads CASSLDQGGTSSYNEQFF. The CDR3, as DNA: TGTGCCAGCAGCTTAGATCAAGGAGGGACTAGCTCCTACAATGAGCAGTTCTTC.

The V call is TRBV6-5, the J call TRBJ2-2, with D perhaps given as TRBD1 or TRBD2 (6 bases each). The CDR3 totals 16 residues. Germline V gives CDR1 MNHEY, CDR2 SVGAGI. V was pared by 0 bases and J by 5 bases, with 13 bases between. The CDR3 spells CASSYSSRGTTGELFF. In nucleotides, the CDR3 is TGTGCCAGCAGTTACTCGAGTAGGGGGACTACCGGGGAGCTGTTTTTT.

This clonotype has a count of ten or more. This chain links TRBV20-1 with TRBJ2-2; TRBD2 is a possible D gene (5 bases). Trimming cost V 5 bases and J 2 bases, with 9 bases left between them. Germline V gene lookup returns CDR1 DFQATT and CDR2 SNEGSKA (reference sequence). This CDR3 comprises 13 residues. CDR3 protein: CSASGENTGELFF. The CDR3 DNA is TGCAGTGCTTCCGGGGAAAACACCGGGGAGCTGTTTTTT.

In the case of this clonotype: A single base is all that separates this from a far larger clone, so a read error is likely. The chain links TRBV27 to TRBJ1-1; tentative D call: TRBD1 (6 bases). CDR1 is MNHEY and CDR2 is SMNVEV in the germline V gene (reference sequence). The CDR3 is 13 residues long. V lost 7 bases and J lost 1, with 10 bases in between. CDR3 nucleotide sequence: TGTGCCAGCAACCCCAGGGGGAACACTGAAGCTTTCTTT. Its translation: CASNPRGNTEAFF.

This clonotype was detected many times. The genes are TRBV27 and TRBJ2-7; the match to TRBD2 covers 7 bases. The J segment lost 6 bases and the V segment lost 2 bases, leaving 4 bases of the junction unmatched. CDR1 is MNHEY and CDR2 is SMNVEV in the germline V gene (reference sequence). This CDR3 contains 13 residues. The CDR3 loop is CASSLQAGAEQYF. CDR3 coding DNA: TGTGCCAGCAGTTTACAGGCGGGAGCCGAGCAGTACTTC.

The chain uses TRBV19 and TRBJ2-1; 8 positions match TRBD1. J gave up 0 bases and V 5 bases, and 6 bases lay outside the gene matches. Germline-derived CDR1 and CDR2 are LNHDA and SQIVND (reference sequence). CDR3 length: 16 amino acids. CDR3 sequence: CASSASGTGSYNEQFF. The CDR3 DNA reads TGTGCCAGTAGTGCCTCCGGGACAGGCTCCTACAATGAGCAGTTCTTC.

This clonotype was found a few times. This chain links TRBV5-1 with TRBJ1-6, with D unresolved. This CDR3 is 13 amino acids long. V was pared by 4 bases and J by 5 bases, with 7 bases between. The germline CDR1 and CDR2 sequences are SGHRS and YFSETQ. CDR3 region: CASSGPNNSPLHF. The DNA of the CDR3 is TGCGCCAGCAGCGGGCCCAATAATTCACCCCTCCACTTT. Filled out from reference TRBV5-1 and TRBJ1-6, the complete variable domain reads KAGVTQTPRYLIKTRGQQVTLSCSPISGHRSVSWYQQTPGQGLQFLFEYFSETQRNKGNFPGRFSGRQFSNSRSEMNVSTLELGDSALYLCASSGPNNSPLHFGNGTRLTVT.